Given below is one TCR beta chain in context. TCRdb's table, derived via immunoSEQ multiplex PCR, lists solely in-frame clones and lacks some. The top ten clones hold roughly 1.7% of a sample with approximately 150,000 clones, around nine tenths of them seen once. The data were taken from a study of control samples from healthy donors and cancer patients. This CDR3 has 15 residues. Per germline, CDR1 MNHNY and CDR2 SVGAGI (reference sequence). V lost 6 bases and J lost 2, with 17 bases in between. The origin of this receptor is a man aged 18 to 35 in good health. The gene calls are TRBV6-6 and TRBJ2-7; no clear D gene. Sequenced: blood. The CDR3, as DNA: TGTGCCAGCAGCTCTTATCCGACGGAGACCTACGAGCAGTACTTC. Translated: CASSSYPTETYEQYF.